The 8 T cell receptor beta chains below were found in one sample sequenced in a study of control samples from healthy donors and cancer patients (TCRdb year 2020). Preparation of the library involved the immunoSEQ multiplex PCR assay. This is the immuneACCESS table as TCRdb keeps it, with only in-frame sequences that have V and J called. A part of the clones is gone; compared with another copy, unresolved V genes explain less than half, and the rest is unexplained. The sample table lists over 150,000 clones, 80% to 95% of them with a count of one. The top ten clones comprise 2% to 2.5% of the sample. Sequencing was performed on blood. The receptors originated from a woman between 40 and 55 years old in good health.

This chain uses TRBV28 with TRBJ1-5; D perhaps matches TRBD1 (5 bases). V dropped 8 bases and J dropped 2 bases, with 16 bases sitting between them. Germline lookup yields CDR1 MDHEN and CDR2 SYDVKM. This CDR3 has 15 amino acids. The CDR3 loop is CASLPGRMGNQPQHF. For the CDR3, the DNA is TGTGCCAGCCTGCCGGGGCGAATGGGCAATCAGCCCCAGCATTTT.

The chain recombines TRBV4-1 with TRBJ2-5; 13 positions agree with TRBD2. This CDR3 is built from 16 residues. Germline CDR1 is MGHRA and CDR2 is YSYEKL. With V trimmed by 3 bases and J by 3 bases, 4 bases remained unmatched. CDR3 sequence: CASSQGGLAGKETQYF. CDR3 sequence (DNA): TGCGCCAGCAGCCAGGGGGGACTAGCGGGAAAAGAGACCCAGTACTTC.

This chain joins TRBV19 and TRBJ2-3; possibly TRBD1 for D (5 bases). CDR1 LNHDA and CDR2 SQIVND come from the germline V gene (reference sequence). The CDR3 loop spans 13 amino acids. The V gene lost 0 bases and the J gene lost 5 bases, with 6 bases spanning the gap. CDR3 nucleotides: TGTGCCAGTAGTATAGATAGGGGAGATACGCAGTATTTT. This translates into CASSIDRGDTQYF.

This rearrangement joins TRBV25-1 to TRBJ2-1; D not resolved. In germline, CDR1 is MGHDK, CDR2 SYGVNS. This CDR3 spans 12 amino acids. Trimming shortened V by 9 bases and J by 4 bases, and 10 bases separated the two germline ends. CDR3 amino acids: CASRTFYNEQFF. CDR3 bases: TGTGCCAGTCGGACGTTTTACAATGAGCAGTTCTTC.

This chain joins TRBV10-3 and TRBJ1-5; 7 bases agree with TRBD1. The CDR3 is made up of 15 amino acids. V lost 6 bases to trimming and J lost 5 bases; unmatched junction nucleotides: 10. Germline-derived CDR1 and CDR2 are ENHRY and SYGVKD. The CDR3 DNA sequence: TGTGCCATCAGCGCGAGGGGGCCTGACTATCAGCCCCAGCATTTT. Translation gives CAISARGPDYQPQHF.

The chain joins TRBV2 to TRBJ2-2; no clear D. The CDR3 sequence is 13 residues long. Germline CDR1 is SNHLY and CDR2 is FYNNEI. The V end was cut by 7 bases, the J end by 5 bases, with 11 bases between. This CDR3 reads CASIRLTTGELFF. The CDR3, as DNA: TGTGCCAGCATCCGGTTAACAACCGGGGAGCTGTTTTTT.

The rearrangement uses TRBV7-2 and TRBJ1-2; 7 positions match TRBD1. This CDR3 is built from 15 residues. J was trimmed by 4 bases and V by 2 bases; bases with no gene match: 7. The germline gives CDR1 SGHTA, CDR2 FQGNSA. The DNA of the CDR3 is TGTGCCAGCAGCTTAATAGTGACAGGGACCTATGGCTACACCTTC. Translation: CASSLIVTGTYGYTF.

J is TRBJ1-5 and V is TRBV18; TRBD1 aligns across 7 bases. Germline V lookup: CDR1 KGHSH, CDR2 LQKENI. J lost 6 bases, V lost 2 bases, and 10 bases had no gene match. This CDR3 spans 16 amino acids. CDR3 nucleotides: TGTGCCAGCTCACCATTTACAGGGGCGGCTAGTCAGCCCCAGCATTTT. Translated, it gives CASSPFTGAASQPQHF. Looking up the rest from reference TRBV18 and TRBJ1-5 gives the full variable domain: NAGVMQNPRHLVRRRGQEARLRCSPMKGHSHVYWYRQLPEEGLKFMVYLQKENIIDESGMPKERFSAEFPKEGPSILRIQQVVRGDSAAYFCASSPFTGAASQPQHFGDGTRLSIL.